This T cell receptor beta chain emerged from a study of identical twins. Study-level findings and limits: Conclusions were based on cross-sectional statistical analysis, without following the same donors. Among out-of-frame alpha sequences shared by twins, low generation probability occurred in excess.

V was shortened by 0 bases and J by 5 bases, with 11 bases between the two germline ends. There are 15 residues in the CDR3. Germline CDR1 and CDR2: MRHNA and SNTAGT. After template switching added a universal primer site, the resulting cDNA carried unique molecular identifiers. A single record per CDR3 protein comes from TCRdb applying MiXCR to the 5' RACE reads. The sample contains about 220,000 distinct CDR3 sequences, 6.5% to 9% of which appear only once. This clonotype was observed a few times. The antigen remains unidentified. The same sample was also studied in work on yellow fever vaccine responses in identical twins. Per that paper: Twins' vaccine T cell response reportedly gave the appearance of partial convergence and partial personalization.

Sequences were obtained from CD8+ T cells sorted from blood. The clonotype comes from a woman between 18 and 30 years old in good health. The V and J genes are TRBV6-4 and TRBJ2-1, with D possibly being TRBD1 (6 bases). CDR3 coding DNA: TGTGCCAGCAGTGACTCTGGGGGCGGCCACAATGAGCAGTTCTTC. This sequence encodes CASSDSGGGHNEQFF.